The 10 T cell receptor beta chains reported below all come from one sample, sequenced in a study of siplizumab effects on memory and regulatory T cells. Sequencing used immunoSEQ multiplex PCR; TCRdb keeps in-frame clones, though not all of them. The data show approximately 52,000 clones, 95% to 97% seen once. Sample: naive CD4+ T cells sorted from blood. These receptors came from a human donor in good health.

This clone was seen a few times. The chain has TRBV6-7 and TRBJ2-2; D gene ambiguous. TRBV6-7 is assigned to the ORF class and has an uncertain function. Trimming cost V 0 bases and J 6 bases, with 11 bases left between them. This CDR3 has 15 amino acids. The CDR3: CASSYSILGPGELFF. As DNA, the CDR3 is TGTGCCAGCAGTTACTCGATTTTGGGTCCCGGGGAGCTGTTTTTT.

This sequence joins TRBV4-2 and TRBJ2-1; TRBD1 or TRBD2 may be the D gene (5 bases each). The CDR3 runs to 17 residues. V lost 0 bases and J 7 bases, leaving 19 bases between the germline ends. Germline V gene sequence: CDR1 LGHNA, CDR2 YNFKEQ. The CDR3 nucleotides are TGTGCCAGCAGCCAAGACAAAGGGGAGAGACGAAAGAATGAGCAGTTCTTC. Protein sequence: CASSQDKGERRKNEQFF.

V and J are TRBV7-9 and TRBJ2-2; possibly TRBD2 for D (6 bases). The germline gives CDR1 SEHNR, CDR2 FQNEAQ (reference sequence). This CDR3 has 14 amino acids. Trimming took 5 bases from V and 6 from J, leaving 13 bases between them. CDR3 loop: CASSQDYSPGELFF. The CDR3 nucleotides are TGTGCCAGCAGCCAGGACTATTCCCCCGGGGAGCTGTTTTTT.

This clone was found once. The chain carries TRBV7-9 and TRBJ2-7; D might be TRBD1 (5 bases). The CDR3 consists of 15 residues. The germline V gene encodes CDR1 SEHNR and CDR2 FQNEAQ (reference sequence). The germline V and J ends were trimmed by 5 bases and 6 bases, with 20 bases remaining between them. CDR3: CASSPRESGRGEQYF. The CDR3 bases are TGTGCCAGCAGCCCTAGGGAATCAGGGCGAGGCGAGCAGTACTTC.

Here the CDR3 reads CASSFGGGLTQYF. CDR3 in DNA: TGTGCCAGCAGTTTTGGTGGCGGCTTGACCCAGTACTTC. This chain joins TRBV28 and TRBJ2-5, with D unclear. Germline values: CDR1 MDHEN, CDR2 SYDVKM. The CDR3 length is 13 residues. The ends were cut back, 3 bases at V and 7 bases at J, with 12 bases in the middle.

This sequence joins TRBV6-6 and TRBJ2-7; 8 bases agree with TRBD2. The CDR3 covers 14 residues. Germline CDR1 MNHNY, CDR2 SVGAGI (reference sequence). After removal of 5 bases from V and 4 bases from J, the junction contained 7 bases not matched to a gene. The CDR3 DNA is TGTGCCAGCAGTCGAAAGCGGGAGTGGTACGAGCAGTACTTC. Translation gives CASSRKREWYEQYF.

The CDR3 DNA reads as TGTGCCAGCACCCTGGGCCTAAATCAGCCCCAGCATTTT. Its protein product is CASTLGLNQPQHF. This chain uses TRBV5-5 with TRBJ1-5, with D unresolved. CDR3 length equals 13 residues. The V gene lost 6 bases and the J gene lost 4 bases, with 11 bases spanning the gap. The V gene's germline CDR1 is SGHKS and CDR2 YYEKEE (reference sequence).

The CDR3 coding sequence is TGCGCCAGCAGCCCCCCGGGGTTGGGGAGCGGCCACGAGCAGTACTTC. It encodes CASSPPGLGSGHEQYF. This rearrangement joins TRBV5-1 to TRBJ2-7; D possibly corresponds to TRBD2 (5 bases). CDR3 length: 16 residues. Trimming cost V 4 bases and J 5 bases, with 22 bases left between them. CDR1 is SGHRS, CDR2 YFSETQ, per germline.

The chain employs TRBV2 and TRBJ1-2; 12 nucleotides agree with TRBD1. J lost 4 bases, V lost 0 bases, and 9 bases had no gene match. CDR1 and CDR2 from the germline V gene are SNHLY and FYNNEI. The CDR3 covers 18 residues. CDR3 nucleotides: TGTGCCAGCAGTGAAGCGGGACAGGGGGCGTGGGGGTTCTATGGCTACACCTTC. It encodes CASSEAGQGAWGFYGYTF.

The chain joins TRBV18 to TRBJ2-4; weak D call: TRBD1 (6 bases). Germline V gene sequence: CDR1 KGHSH, CDR2 LQKENI. V was shortened by 3 bases and J by 0 bases, with 9 bases between the two germline ends. The length of the CDR3 is 15 residues. In nucleotides, the CDR3 is TGTGCCAGCTCACCCGCAGGGGAAGCCAAAAACATTCAGTACTTC. Protein: CASSPAGEAKNIQYF. The whole variable domain, remainder taken from reference TRBV18 and TRBJ2-4, is NAGVMQNPRHLVRRRGQEARLRCSPMKGHSHVYWYRQLPEEGLKFMVYLQKENIIDESGMPKERFSAEFPKEGPSILRIQQVVRGDSAAYFCASSPAGEAKNIQYFGAGTRLSVL.